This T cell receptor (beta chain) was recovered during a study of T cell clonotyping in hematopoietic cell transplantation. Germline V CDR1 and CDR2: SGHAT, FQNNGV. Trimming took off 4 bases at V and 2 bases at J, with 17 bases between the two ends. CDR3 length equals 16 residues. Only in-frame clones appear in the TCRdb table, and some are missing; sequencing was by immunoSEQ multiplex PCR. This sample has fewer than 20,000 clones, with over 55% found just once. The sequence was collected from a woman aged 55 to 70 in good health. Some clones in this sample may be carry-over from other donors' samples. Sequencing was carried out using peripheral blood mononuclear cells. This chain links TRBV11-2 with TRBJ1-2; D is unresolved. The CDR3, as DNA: TGTGCCAGCAGCTCTCTCGAGAGAGGACCGAACTATGGCTACACCTTC. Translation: CASSSLERGPNYGYTF. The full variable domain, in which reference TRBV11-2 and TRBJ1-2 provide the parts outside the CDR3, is EAGVAQSPRYKIIEKRQSVAFWCNPISGHATLYWYQQILGQGPKLLIQFQNNGVVDDSQLPKDRFSAERLKGVDSTLKIQPAKLEDSAVYLCASSSLERGPNYGYTFGSGTRLTVV.